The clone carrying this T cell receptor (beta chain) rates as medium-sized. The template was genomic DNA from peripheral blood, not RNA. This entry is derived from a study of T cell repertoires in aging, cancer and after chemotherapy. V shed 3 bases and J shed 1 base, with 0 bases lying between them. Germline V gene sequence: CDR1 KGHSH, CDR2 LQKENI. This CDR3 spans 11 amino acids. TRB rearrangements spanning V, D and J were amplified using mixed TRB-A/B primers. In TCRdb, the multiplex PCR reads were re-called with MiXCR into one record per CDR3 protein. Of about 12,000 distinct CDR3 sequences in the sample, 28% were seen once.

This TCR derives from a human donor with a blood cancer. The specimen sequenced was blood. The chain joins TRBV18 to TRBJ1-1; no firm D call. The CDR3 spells CASSPNTEAFF. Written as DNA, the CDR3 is TGTGCCAGCTCACCGAACACTGAAGCTTTCTTT.